Below, 25 T cell receptor beta chains from the same sample are listed, as sequenced in a study of cytomegalovirus exposure and HLA in healthy donors. A multiplex PCR was run with 60 Vbeta primers and 13 Jbeta primers. Profiled with immunoSEQ multiplex PCR; TCRdb holds only in-frame clones, not every one. Found here are about 140,000 clones, about 84% of them singletons; the top ten hold approximately 2.5%. The sample was PBMCs. The source of these receptors is a man between 45 and 60 years old in good health and CMV-seronegative.

V and J are TRBV7-3 and TRBJ2-3, with 12 bases that match TRBD2. The germline V gene has CDR1 SGHTA and CDR2 FQGTGA. This CDR3 has 16 residues. Unmatched junction bases numbered 5, after V lost 5 bases and J lost 2 bases. CDR3 protein: CASSPRTSGDTDTQYF. The CDR3 region has the DNA TGTGCCAGCAGCCCCCGGACTAGCGGGGACACAGATACGCAGTATTTT.

The genes are TRBV7-9 and TRBJ1-2, with D possibly matching TRBD1 (6 bases). This CDR3 has 17 residues. In germline, CDR1 is SEHNR, CDR2 FQNEAQ (reference sequence). Trimming took off 4 bases at V and 5 bases at J, with 23 bases between the two ends. Written as DNA, the CDR3 is TGTGCCAGCAGCTCTATGGTCCGCTCAGGGGCTACTTATGGCTACACCTTC. Translating gives CASSSMVRSGATYGYTF.

As to this clone: The same CDR3 also results from other DNA sequences found in this sample. The chain links TRBV6-6 to TRBJ1-5; 8 bases line up with TRBD1. CDR1 and CDR2 (germline): MNHNY, SVGAGI (reference sequence). With 3 bases clipped from V and 4 bases from J, the junction kept 2 bases outside the gene matches. The CDR3 has 14 amino acids. CDR3 DNA: TGTGCCAGCAGTTATGGACAGGGAAATCAGCCCCAGCATTTT. This sequence encodes CASSYGQGNQPQHF.

The genes are TRBV18 and TRBJ1-3; D gene ambiguous. The V and J ends lost 4 bases and 0 bases respectively, with 10 bases between them. CDR1 is KGHSH, CDR2 LQKENI, per germline. The CDR3 is 15 amino acids. The CDR3 bases are TGTGCCAGCTCACAGGGCGGGGACTCTGGAAACACCATATATTTT. Protein sequence: CASSQGGDSGNTIYF.

DNA of the CDR3: TGTGCCAGCAGCCATGAGCGGGAGGGGACCCAGTACTTC. Its translation is CASSHEREGTQYF. J is TRBJ2-5 and V is TRBV4-2, with 10 bases aligning to TRBD2. V lost 3 bases, J lost 7 bases, and 2 bases stayed unmatched. The CDR3 is 13 amino acids. Germline V gene data show CDR1 as LGHNA and CDR2 as YNFKEQ.

The chain couples TRBV11-2 to TRBJ2-7, with no clear D. This CDR3 has 14 residues. Trimming took 7 bases from V and 5 from J, leaving 18 bases between them. The V gene's germline CDR1 is SGHAT and CDR2 FQNNGV. CDR3 nucleotides: TGTGCCAGCACCCTACTATCTCCACGAGACGAGCAGTACTTC. Its protein product is CASTLLSPRDEQYF.

This rearrangement joins TRBV18 to TRBJ1-1, with D possibly being TRBD1 (6 bases). CDR1 is KGHSH, CDR2 LQKENI, per germline. Trimming removed 3 bases at V and 3 bases at J, with 14 bases between. The CDR3 consists of 15 residues. The CDR3 DNA follows: TGTGCCAGCTCACCGCCAGGGGCGAGGGACACTGAAGCTTTCTTT. Translated, it gives CASSPPGARDTEAFF.

V is TRBV13 and J is TRBJ2-3, with D unresolved. V was shortened by 1 base and J by 3 bases, with 11 bases between the two germline ends. The CDR3 sequence is 15 residues long. Germline CDR1 is PRHDT and CDR2 is FYEKMQ (reference sequence). DNA for the CDR3: TGTGCCAGCAGCTTAGACCCCGTCGGTACAGATACGCAGTATTTT. It codes for CASSLDPVGTDTQYF.

The chain employs TRBV6-1 and TRBJ1-6, with a tentative D call TRBD1 (5 bases). CDR1 is MNHNS and CDR2 is SASEGT in the germline V gene. Trimming cost V 4 bases and J 6 bases, with 16 bases left between them. The CDR3 loop spans 16 amino acids. The CDR3 loop reads CASSAPSGGGNSPLHF. CDR3 nucleotides: TGTGCCAGCAGTGCCCCCTCGGGGGGAGGTAATTCACCCCTCCACTTT.

This chain links TRBV28 with TRBJ2-5, with 9 positions matching TRBD1. V lost 4 bases to trimming and J lost 4 bases; unmatched junction nucleotides: 7. There are 15 residues in the CDR3. CDR1 is MDHEN, CDR2 SYDVKM, per germline. Here the CDR3 reads CASSSGTGSRETQYF. The CDR3 DNA follows: TGTGCCAGCAGTTCCGGGACAGGGAGTCGAGAGACCCAGTACTTC. The variable domain in full, completed from reference TRBV28 and TRBJ2-5, reads DVKVTQSSRYLVKRTGEKVFLECVQDMDHENMFWYRQDPGLGLRLIYFSYDVKMKEKGDIPEGYSVSREKKERFSLILESASTNQTSMYLCASSSGTGSRETQYFGPGTRLLVL.

The chain joins TRBV29-1 to TRBJ2-7, with 7 bases fitting TRBD2. J lost 4 bases, V lost 6 bases, and 9 bases had no gene match. CDR3 length: 13 residues. Germline V gives CDR1 SQVTM, CDR2 ANQGSEA. In nucleotides, the CDR3 is TGCAGCGTGGGCGCAGGGAGGGATTACGAGCAGTACTTC. Translated, it gives CSVGAGRDYEQYF.

The rearrangement joins TRBV10-3 to TRBJ2-7; 8 positions agree with TRBD1. This CDR3 contains 16 residues. Germline CDR1 reads ENHRY; CDR2 reads SYGVKD. V trimming: 0 bases; J trimming: 2 bases; junction bases outside the gene matches: 6. Here the CDR3 reads CAISESIGTGTYEQYF. CDR3 coding DNA: TGTGCCATCAGTGAGTCGATCGGGACAGGTACCTACGAGCAGTACTTC.

Only one count was recorded for this clone. The chain recombines TRBV19 with TRBJ1-1; D not certain. V shed 7 bases and J shed 5 bases, with 20 bases lying between them. Germline V CDR1 and CDR2: LNHDA, SQIVND (reference sequence). The CDR3 spans 15 residues. The CDR3 here is CASTAPGIWLTEAFF. The CDR3 nucleotides are TGTGCCAGTACCGCCCCGGGGATCTGGTTAACTGAAGCTTTCTTT.

V usage is TRBV7-6 and J usage is TRBJ1-1; D unresolved. The CDR3 loop spans 17 amino acids. Trimming stripped 2 bases from V and 4 bases from J, with 20 bases between. Germline V gene data show CDR1 as SGHVS and CDR2 as FNYEAQ. The CDR3: CASSLYVVKPPGTEAFF. Written as DNA, the CDR3 is TGTGCCAGCAGCTTATACGTAGTAAAGCCGCCGGGCACTGAAGCTTTCTTT.

This clone was recorded a few times. The chain employs TRBV11-3 and TRBJ2-3; maybe TRBD1 (6 bases). The CDR3 covers 13 residues. Deletions cut 6 bases from V and 5 bases from J, with 12 bases between. The germline V gene has CDR1 SGHNT and CDR2 YENEEA. CDR3 region: CASRRQVKDTQYF. In DNA, the CDR3 is TGTGCCAGCAGACGACAGGTGAAAGATACGCAGTATTTT.

This chain links TRBV15 with TRBJ1-5, with D maybe TRBD1 (5 bases). Germline V lookup: CDR1 LNHNV, CDR2 YYDKDF (reference sequence). V was shortened by 0 bases and J by 7 bases, with 10 bases between the two germline ends. The CDR3 covers 14 residues. CDR3 sequence: CATSRDSQEQPQHF. CDR3 in DNA: TGTGCCACCAGCAGAGATTCACAGGAACAGCCCCAGCATTTT.

The genes are TRBV2 and TRBJ1-6; unclear D gene. V was shortened by 5 bases and J by 9 bases, with 17 bases between the two germline ends. Germline V gives CDR1 SNHLY, CDR2 FYNNEI. The length of the CDR3 is 15 residues. CDR3 sequence: CASSSSALEGSPLHF. The CDR3 coding sequence is TGTGCCAGCAGTAGCTCGGCCCTCGAGGGTTCACCCCTCCACTTT.

The V gene is TRBV5-1, the J gene TRBJ2-1; 9 positions match TRBD1. The CDR3 sequence is 15 residues long. The ends lost 4 bases at V and 6 bases at J; junction bases unmatched: 8. The V gene's germline CDR1 is SGHRS and CDR2 YFSETQ. The CDR3 nucleotides read TGCGCCAGCAGCAGGGGACAGGGACTTAGCAATGAGCAGTTCTTC. Its protein product is CASSRGQGLSNEQFF.

This chain joins TRBV6-1 and TRBJ2-5; D is uncertain. V shed 1 base and J shed 6 bases, with 12 bases lying between them. Germline-derived CDR1 and CDR2 are MNHNS and SASEGT. The CDR3 is 14 amino acids. The CDR3 loop reads CASSEVGYTKTQYF. CDR3 DNA: TGTGCCAGCAGTGAAGTTGGTTATACAAAGACCCAGTACTTC.

The V and J genes are TRBV14 and TRBJ2-3; 10 bases are shared with TRBD2. V lost 3 bases, J lost 0 bases, and 9 bases stayed unmatched. CDR3 length: 18 residues. Per germline, CDR1 SGHDN and CDR2 FVKESK. This chain's CDR3 is CASSHNTLAGASTDTQYF. CDR3 in DNA: TGTGCCAGCAGCCATAATACTCTAGCGGGGGCTAGCACAGATACGCAGTATTTT.

V and J are TRBV7-2 and TRBJ1-1; the match to TRBD1 covers 8 bases. Germline lookup yields CDR1 SGHTA and CDR2 FQGNSA. The CDR3 is 13 amino acids. V lost 5 bases and J lost 7; bases outside the gene matches: 6. The CDR3 bases are TGTGCCAGCAGCCCACAGGGGGGATTTGAAGCTTTCTTT. This translates into CASSPQGGFEAFF.

The V and J genes are TRBV13 and TRBJ2-1, with 10 bases fitting TRBD1. The J segment lost 6 bases and the V segment lost 4 bases, leaving 0 bases of the junction unmatched. CDR1 PRHDT and CDR2 FYEKMQ come from the germline V gene (reference sequence). The CDR3 has 13 amino acids. The DNA of the CDR3 is TGTGCCAGCAGCTGGGACAGGGGCAATGAGCAGTTCTTC. Its protein product is CASSWDRGNEQFF.

The chain uses TRBV18 and TRBJ2-5; tentatively, D is TRBD2 (7 bases). The germline V gene encodes CDR1 KGHSH and CDR2 LQKENI. There are 14 residues in the CDR3. V was clipped by 2 bases and J by 2 bases, with 9 bases between them. The CDR3 DNA reads as TGTGCCAGCTCACCAGGGAGGGGGCAAGAGACCCAGTACTTC. Its protein is CASSPGRGQETQYF.

This clone was detected only a few times. This chain connects TRBV6-5 to TRBJ2-1; weak D call: TRBD1 (6 bases). The length of the CDR3 is 15 residues. V gave up 5 bases and J gave up 0 bases, with 11 bases separating them. Germline V gives CDR1 MNHEY, CDR2 SVGAGI. CDR3 DNA sequence: TGTGCCAGCAGTCCGGGACACCGCTCCTACAATGAGCAGTTCTTC. This gives the protein CASSPGHRSYNEQFF.

The V call is TRBV5-1, the J call TRBJ2-7; no clear D gene. Per the germline V gene, CDR1 is SGHRS and CDR2 is YFSETQ. This CDR3 region has 15 residues. The V end was cut by 0 bases, the J end by 0 bases, with 10 bases between. CDR3 region: CASSLAQATSYEQYF. The CDR3, as DNA: TGCGCCAGCAGCTTGGCCCAGGCCACCTCCTACGAGCAGTACTTC.